This T cell receptor beta chain was captured by sequencing in a study of shared clonotypes between healthy human individuals. Study as a whole: Each donor's CD8 memory used one plate, CD8 naive two, each CD4 subset three. Study-level results: Around 5% was the fraction of naive CD4 clonotypes found shared across a handful of donors.

Comment on this clone: Its antigen is undetermined. A far larger clone is a single base away, which makes a read error likely. Because the CDR3's place on the DNA is in doubt, the DNA is left out and the CDR3 is given as listed by TCRdb.

With termini counted, the CDR3 has 13 amino acids. Germline CDR1 is SNHLY and CDR2 is FYNNEI. Each sample came from a Caucasian adult donor living in Nashville, Tennessee. Here immunoSEQ multiplex PCR was the method, and the copy in TCRdb shows in-frame clones only, minus some. This table has more than 900,000 clones, 75% to 80% appearing once. The V gene is TRBV2, the J gene TRBJ1-1; TRBD1 reflects the table's D call only, with no check against the DNA. The clonotype comes from a man between 18 and 35 years old in good health. Some clones in this sample may be carry-over from other donors' samples. Sequenced material: memory CD4+ T cells from PBMCs. Regarding subset: CD45RA-negative fraction. CDR3 sequence reads: CASSVGGGTEALF.